The 13 T cell receptor beta chains presented below share a single source sample, sequenced in a study of CD8 T cells in Susac syndrome. It was with random hexamers that roughly 0.5 to 1 ug RNA was reverse transcribed. MiXCR, applied by TCRdb to the immunoSEQ multiplex PCR reads, yields one record per CDR3 protein. The table has about 200,000 distinct CDR3 sequences, more than 85% seen once. The sequenced sample was CD8+ T cells from PBMCs. The receptor set was obtained from a human donor with multiple sclerosis.

The J gene is TRBJ1-1, the V gene TRBV7-9, with D possibly being TRBD1 (6 bases). This CDR3 contains 18 residues. Germline V CDR1 and CDR2: SEHNR, FQNEAQ (reference sequence). The V end lost 0 bases, the J end lost 3 bases, and 20 bases lay between the germline ends. The CDR3 nucleotides read TGTGCCAGCAGCTTAGCGTCGGGGGCGCCCTCTCGGGACACTGAAGCTTTCTTT. This encodes CASSLASGAPSRDTEAFF.

The genes are TRBV20-1 and TRBJ2-7; the D gene is possibly TRBD2 (5 bases). V was shortened by 7 bases and J by 4 bases, with 11 bases between the two germline ends. The CDR3 consists of 11 residues. Germline-derived CDR1 and CDR2 are DFQATT and SNEGSKA (reference sequence). Here the CDR3 reads CSGVGGYEQYF. The CDR3 DNA reads TGCAGTGGGGTCGGCGGGTACGAGCAGTACTTC.

This chain connects TRBV27 to TRBJ2-2; 8 bases fit TRBD1. After removal of 6 bases from V and 8 bases from J, the junction contained 5 bases not matched to a gene. The CDR3 has 13 amino acids. The germline CDR1 and CDR2 sequences are MNHEY and SMNVEV (reference sequence). CDR3 in DNA: TGTGCCAGCAGCAGGACAGGGTTGGGGGAGCTGTTTTTT. The encoded protein is CASSRTGLGELFF.

The chain combines TRBV9 with TRBJ2-1; 7 bases agree with TRBD2. The CDR3 runs to 16 residues. V gave up 0 bases and J gave up 4 bases; unmatched junction bases: 7. In germline, CDR1 is SGDLS, CDR2 YYNGEE. The CDR3 is CASSVDPHGGYNEQFF. CDR3 sequence (DNA): TGTGCCAGCAGCGTAGATCCCCACGGGGGGTACAATGAGCAGTTCTTC.

The V gene is TRBV12-3 or TRBV12-4, the J gene TRBJ2-7, with 13 nucleotides matching TRBD2. V lost 4 bases and J lost 7; bases outside the gene matches: 10. CDR3 length: 16 residues. CDR3 sequence (DNA): TGTGCCAGCAGTTCAGCCGGGACTAGCGGGGATGAAGAGCAGTACTTC. It is translated as CASSSAGTSGDEEQYF.

J is TRBJ2-2 and V is TRBV15; D is possibly TRBD1 (6 bases). The CDR3 length is 14 residues. V dropped 7 bases and J dropped 7 bases, with 16 bases sitting between them. Germline V lookup: CDR1 LNHNV, CDR2 YYDKDF (reference sequence). CDR3 in amino acids: CATTAWGQGGELFF. In nucleotides, the CDR3 is TGTGCCACCACGGCTTGGGGGCAAGGCGGGGAGCTGTTTTTT.

The V call is TRBV12-3 or TRBV12-4, the J call TRBJ1-1; perhaps TRBD1 as D (5 bases). This CDR3 comprises 14 residues. With 4 bases removed from V and 0 bases from J, the gap between germline ends came to 9 bases. The DNA of the CDR3 is TGTGCCAGCAGTTCGGGACCGATGAACACTGAAGCTTTCTTT. Protein sequence: CASSSGPMNTEAFF.

There are a few counts of this clonotype. The rearrangement links TRBV9 to TRBJ1-5; D might be TRBD1 (6 bases). The CDR3 totals 15 residues. CDR1 is SGDLS, CDR2 YYNGEE, per germline. Trimming stripped 3 bases from V and 4 bases from J, with 14 bases between. In nucleotides, the CDR3 is TGTGCCAGCAGCGAGACAGGTTCGGGTAATCAGCCCCAGCATTTT. The encoded protein is CASSETGSGNQPQHF.

The chain has TRBV29-1 and TRBJ2-1, with 8 nucleotides matching TRBD2. Trimming removed 1 base from V and 4 bases from J; junction bases left unmatched: 3. The CDR3 consists of 14 residues. Germline CDR1 reads SQVTM; CDR2 reads ANQGSEA. The CDR3 nucleotides are TGCAGCGTTGAAGCGAGCGGGAGTTACAATGAGCAGTTCTTC. Translated, it gives CSVEASGSYNEQFF.

This chain uses TRBV19 with TRBJ2-1; D might be TRBD2 (6 bases). The CDR3 is made up of 15 amino acids. Per germline, CDR1 LNHDA and CDR2 SQIVND (reference sequence). Trimming took 1 base from V and 1 from J, leaving 8 bases between them. CDR3 residues: CASSIAAGSYNEQFF. Written as DNA, the CDR3 is TGTGCCAGTAGTATAGCGGCGGGGTCCTACAATGAGCAGTTCTTC.

V is TRBV2 and J is TRBJ2-1; 10 nucleotides match TRBD2. The CDR3 contains 22 residues. Per germline, CDR1 SNHLY and CDR2 FYNNEI. The V and J ends lost 3 bases and 5 bases, in that order; junction bases with no gene match: 25. The chain's CDR3 is CASSDPPIGQRLAGRTNNEQFF. CDR3 nucleotides: TGTGCCAGCAGTGACCCTCCAATTGGACAGAGACTAGCGGGCCGGACTAACAATGAGCAGTTCTTC.

The chain links TRBV29-1 to TRBJ2-7, with TRBD1 matching 7 bases. Germline CDR1 reads SQVTM; CDR2 reads ANQGSEA. V gave up 6 bases and J gave up 0 bases; unmatched junction bases: 2. CDR3 length: 12 amino acids. The DNA for the CDR3 is TGCAGCGTAGGACAGGACTCCTACGAGCAGTACTTC. This sequence encodes CSVGQDSYEQYF.

The genes are TRBV9 and TRBJ2-2, with 7 bases matching TRBD1. Trimming took 2 bases from V and 7 from J; bases not matched to a gene: 2. The germline gives CDR1 SGDLS, CDR2 YYNGEE. The CDR3 loop spans 13 amino acids. CDR3 amino acids: CASSVGTVGELFF. CDR3 in DNA: TGTGCCAGCAGCGTCGGGACAGTCGGGGAGCTGTTTTTT.